Reported below is one TCR beta chain. Its matching antigen is unknown. Assay: immunoSEQ multiplex PCR; the TCRdb copy retains only in-frame clones and omits some. The sample shows fewer than 120,000 clones, around 93% of them seen only once. The V end was cut by 11 bases, the J end by 0 bases, with 15 bases between. Germline V lookup: CDR1 LNHDA, CDR2 SQIVND (reference sequence). The CDR3 totals 14 residues. This sample is drawn from a study of graft-versus-host responses after intestinal transplantation. Study details: Every recipient had anti-thymocyte globulin induction and roughly three years of tacrolimus plus steroids.

Whole-study findings and limits: The recipient marrow held GvH clones, and some of them showed up first in ileum or blood. Early after transplant, HvG clones declined as circulating GvH clones peaked.

The chain has TRBV19 and TRBJ2-3; D ambiguous. Material: unstimulated CD8+ T cells sorted from spleen or lymph node cells, obtained before intestinal transplant. The clonotype comes from a human donor who received an intestinal transplant. This chain's CDR3 is CAASPYLSTDTQYF. The CDR3 DNA follows: TGTGCCGCTAGTCCGTACCTAAGCACAGATACGCAGTATTTT.